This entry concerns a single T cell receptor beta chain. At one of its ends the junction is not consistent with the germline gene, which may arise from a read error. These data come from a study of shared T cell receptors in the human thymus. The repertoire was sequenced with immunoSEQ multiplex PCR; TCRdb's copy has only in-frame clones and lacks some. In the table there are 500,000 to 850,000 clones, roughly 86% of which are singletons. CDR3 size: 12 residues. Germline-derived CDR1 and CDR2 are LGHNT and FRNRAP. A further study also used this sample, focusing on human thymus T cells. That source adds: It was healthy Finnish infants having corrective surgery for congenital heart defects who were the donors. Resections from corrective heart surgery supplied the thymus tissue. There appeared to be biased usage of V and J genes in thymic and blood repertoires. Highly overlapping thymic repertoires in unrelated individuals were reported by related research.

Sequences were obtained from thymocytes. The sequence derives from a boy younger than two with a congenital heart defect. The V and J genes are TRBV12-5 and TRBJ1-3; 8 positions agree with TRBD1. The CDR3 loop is CASGYKPGTGSF. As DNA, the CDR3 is TGTGCTAGTGGTTACAAACCCGGGACAGGAAGCTTT.